Detailed here is one TCR beta chain. Its antigen is undetermined. This CDR3 is 14 amino acids long. The germline V and J ends were trimmed by 3 bases and 5 bases, with 12 bases remaining between them. The germline gives CDR1 MGHRA, CDR2 YSYEKL. Time point reported: cycle 4 day 1 (C4D1), after more than five weeks of nivolumab. Every patient experienced relapse after autologous stem cell transplantation, and brentuximab vedotin exposure varied. TCRdb's copy holds only in-frame clones and misses some; the assay was immunoSEQ multiplex PCR. The sample has over 50,000 clones; nearly 90% are singletons. These data belong to a study of PD-1 blockade in classical Hodgkin lymphoma. For the study at large: The nivolumab dose that patients received was 3 mg/kg, given intravenously every 2 weeks.

Findings and caveats of the study: At baseline, newly diagnosed patients reportedly showed less TCR diversity than healthy donors. Those patients who began receiving nivolumab less than 1 year after ASCT had lower diversity, and they were excluded. The baseline diversity of complete responders showed similarity to that of newly diagnosed patients.

This chain connects TRBV4-1 to TRBJ2-3, with D perhaps matching TRBD2 (7 bases). The input for sequencing was peripheral blood mononuclear cells (PBMCs), taken before the fourth cycle of nivolumab. This sequence originates from a human donor with classical Hodgkin lymphoma. The CDR3, as DNA: TGCGCCAGCAGCCAGGGGGGGGGCTTAGATACGCAGTATTTT. Translated, it gives CASSQGGGLDTQYF.